These T cell receptor beta chains were read from a single sample in a study of cytomegalovirus exposure and HLA in healthy donors. TCRdb's table, derived via immunoSEQ multiplex PCR, lists solely in-frame clones and lacks some. This table has approximately 200,000 clones, more than 60% appearing once. Material: PBMCs. The receptors shown here come from a girl aged 2 to 10 in good health and CMV-seronegative. Both conserved end residues are part of each CDR3. Fields, in order: J gene, clone size, V gene, D gene, CDR3 protein, CDR3 DNA. The D gene is left open where the match is weak. Only some rows state a clone size, as once, few, many or a class for expanded clones.

J gene: TRBJ1-3; clone size: -; V gene: TRBV27; D gene: -; CDR3 protein: CASRRGGASGNTIYF; CDR3 DNA: TGTGCCAGCAGGAGGGGGGGCGCGTCCGGAAACACCATATATTTT
J gene: TRBJ2-1; clone size: -; V gene: TRBV10-2; D gene: -; CDR3 protein: CASSHGEDQGNEQFF; CDR3 DNA: TGCGCCAGCAGTCACGGGGAGGATCAGGGCAATGAGCAGTTCTTC
J gene: TRBJ2-1; clone size: -; V gene: TRBV7-9; D gene: -; CDR3 protein: CASSFGSNEQFF; CDR3 DNA: TGTGCCAGCAGCTTCGGTAGCAATGAGCAGTTCTTC
J gene: TRBJ1-1; clone size: -; V gene: TRBV2; D gene: -; CDR3 protein: CASREQNTEAFF; CDR3 DNA: TGTGCCAGCAGGGAACAGAACACTGAAGCTTTCTTT
J gene: TRBJ1-5; clone size: -; V gene: TRBV30; D gene: TRBD1; CDR3 protein: CAWSGGQGNQPQHF; CDR3 DNA: TGTGCCTGGAGTGGCGGACAGGGGAATCAGCCCCAGCATTTT
J gene: TRBJ2-6; clone size: few; V gene: TRBV10-2; D gene: -; CDR3 protein: CASSLTTGISGANVLTF; CDR3 DNA: TGCGCCAGCAGTTTAACTACAGGCATCTCTGGGGCCAACGTCCTGACTTTC
J gene: TRBJ2-1; clone size: -; V gene: TRBV29-1; D gene: TRBD1; CDR3 protein: CSVDLTGGPEQFF; CDR3 DNA: TGCAGCGTTGACTTGACAGGGGGCCCTGAGCAGTTCTTC
J gene: TRBJ2-4; clone size: -; V gene: TRBV27; D gene: TRBD2; CDR3 protein: CASSSGLAGEFSGRAKNIQYF; CDR3 DNA: TGTGCCAGCAGTTCGGGACTAGCGGGAGAGTTTTCGGGTAGGGCCAAAAACATTCAGTACTTC
J gene: TRBJ1-2; clone size: -; V gene: TRBV4-1; D gene: -; CDR3 protein: CASSQVTKGPLANYGYTF; CDR3 DNA: TGCGCCAGCAGCCAAGTCACTAAGGGGCCGTTAGCTAACTATGGCTACACCTTC
J gene: TRBJ2-1; clone size: -; V gene: TRBV7-3; D gene: TRBD2; CDR3 protein: CASSAQRGGLNEQFF; CDR3 DNA: TGTGCCAGCAGCGCCCAGCGGGGGGGTCTCAATGAGCAGTTCTTC
J gene: TRBJ1-1; clone size: -; V gene: TRBV2; D gene: TRBD1; CDR3 protein: CASQVLDRRNTEAFF; CDR3 DNA: TGTGCCAGCCAGGTCTTGGACAGGCGGAACACTGAAGCTTTCTTT
J gene: TRBJ2-7; clone size: -; V gene: TRBV5-6; D gene: -; CDR3 protein: CASSLGPGHVYF; CDR3 DNA: TGTGCCAGCAGCTTGGGGCCGGGACACGTTTACTTC
J gene: TRBJ2-2; clone size: -; V gene: TRBV9; D gene: -; CDR3 protein: CASSVEGSANTGELFF; CDR3 DNA: TGTGCCAGCAGCGTAGAAGGGAGCGCGAACACCGGGGAGCTGTTTTTT
J gene: TRBJ1-6; clone size: few; V gene: TRBV19; D gene: -; CDR3 protein: CASSVRSGTNNSPLHF; CDR3 DNA: TGTGCCAGTAGCGTACGTTCTGGCACTAATAATTCACCCCTCCACTTT
J gene: TRBJ2-3; clone size: -; V gene: TRBV5-1; D gene: -; CDR3 protein: CASSLRGDTQYF; CDR3 DNA: TGCGCCAGCAGTCTGCGAGGAGATACGCAGTATTTT
J gene: TRBJ2-5; clone size: -; V gene: TRBV27; D gene: TRBD2; CDR3 protein: CASSPLPAGADEQYF; CDR3 DNA: TGTGCCAGCAGTCCCTTACCGGCGGGAGCTGATGAGCAGTACTTC
J gene: TRBJ2-2; clone size: -; V gene: TRBV6-6; D gene: -; CDR3 protein: CASSDPRLSTGELFF; CDR3 DNA: TGTGCCAGCAGTGACCCCCGACTTAGCACCGGGGAGCTGTTTTTT
J gene: TRBJ2-7; clone size: -; V gene: TRBV19; D gene: -; CDR3 protein: CASSLQFSGSYEQYF; CDR3 DNA: TGTGCCAGTAGTCTCCAGTTCAGTGGCTCCTACGAGCAGTACTTC
J gene: TRBJ2-7; clone size: -; V gene: TRBV5-1; D gene: -; CDR3 protein: CASSSAGSYNEQYF; CDR3 DNA: TGCGCCAGCAGCTCTGCGGGTTCGTATAACGAGCAGTACTTC
J gene: TRBJ1-1; clone size: -; V gene: TRBV9; D gene: -; CDR3 protein: CASSVSDTEAFF; CDR3 DNA: TGTGCCAGCAGCGTAAGCGACACTGAAGCTTTCTTT
J gene: TRBJ2-3; clone size: -; V gene: TRBV7-3; D gene: -; CDR3 protein: CASSPGLTSTDTQYF; CDR3 DNA: TGTGCCAGCAGCCCCGGACTAACCAGCACAGATACGCAGTATTTT
J gene: TRBJ2-1; clone size: once; V gene: TRBV10-1; D gene: -; CDR3 protein: CASSENKNYNEQFF; CDR3 DNA: TGCGCCAGCAGTGAGAACAAGAATTACAATGAGCAGTTCTTC
J gene: TRBJ1-1; clone size: -; V gene: TRBV2; D gene: -; CDR3 protein: CASSAVNTEAFF; CDR3 DNA: TGTGCCAGCAGTGCAGTGAACACTGAAGCTTTCTTT
J gene: TRBJ2-1; clone size: -; V gene: TRBV7-2; D gene: -; CDR3 protein: CASRDTLYNEQFF; CDR3 DNA: TGTGCCAGCCGGGACACCCTCTACAATGAGCAGTTCTTC
J gene: TRBJ1-6; clone size: -; V gene: TRBV18; D gene: TRBD1; CDR3 protein: CASSQRQGAFESSYNSPLHF; CDR3 DNA: TGTGCCAGCTCACAGCGACAGGGGGCTTTTGAGAGCTCCTATAATTCACCCCTCCACTTT
J gene: TRBJ2-2; clone size: few; V gene: TRBV4-2; D gene: -; CDR3 protein: CASSQVVILQGEVGELFF; CDR3 DNA: TGTGCCAGCAGCCAAGTTGTGATTTTGCAGGGGGAGGTCGGGGAGCTGTTTTTT
J gene: TRBJ1-1; clone size: -; V gene: TRBV27; D gene: -; CDR3 protein: CASRPLYRTFAAFF; CDR3 DNA: TGTGCCAGCAGACCACTGTATCGCACTTTTGCTGCTTTCTTT
J gene: TRBJ2-3; clone size: -; V gene: TRBV2; D gene: -; CDR3 protein: CASSEGSGANTDTQYF; CDR3 DNA: TGTGCCAGCAGTGAGGGGTCAGGGGCCAACACAGATACGCAGTATTTT
J gene: TRBJ2-7; clone size: -; V gene: TRBV2; D gene: -; CDR3 protein: CASSVQVNEQYF; CDR3 DNA: TGTGCCAGCAGTGTACAGGTTAACGAGCAGTACTTC
J gene: TRBJ2-7; clone size: -; V gene: TRBV27; D gene: TRBD2; CDR3 protein: CASRESSGREYF; CDR3 DNA: TGTGCCAGCAGGGAGTCTAGCGGGAGGGAATACTTC
J gene: TRBJ2-1; clone size: -; V gene: TRBV7-9; D gene: TRBD1; CDR3 protein: CASSVPTGHNEQFF; CDR3 DNA: TGTGCCAGCAGCGTACCGACAGGGCACAATGAGCAGTTCTTC
J gene: TRBJ2-3; clone size: -; V gene: TRBV27; D gene: TRBD2; CDR3 protein: CASRLAGTDTQYF; CDR3 DNA: TGTGCCAGCAGACTAGCGGGCACAGATACGCAGTATTTT
J gene: TRBJ1-5; clone size: -; V gene: TRBV2; D gene: TRBD1; CDR3 protein: CASTTGQGYQPQHF; CDR3 DNA: TGTGCCAGCACTACGGGACAGGGGTATCAGCCCCAGCATTTT
J gene: TRBJ1-2; clone size: -; V gene: TRBV7-2; D gene: TRBD1; CDR3 protein: CASSGADREVSYGYTF; CDR3 DNA: TGTGCCAGCAGCGGCGCGGACAGGGAAGTTTCCTATGGCTACACCTTC
J gene: TRBJ2-5; clone size: -; V gene: TRBV7-9; D gene: -; CDR3 protein: CASSYKETQYF; CDR3 DNA: TGTGCCAGCAGTTACAAAGAGACCCAGTACTTC
J gene: TRBJ1-1; clone size: -; V gene: TRBV7-3; D gene: TRBD1; CDR3 protein: CASSLIGTGDTEAFF; CDR3 DNA: TGTGCCAGCAGCTTAATAGGGACAGGGGACACTGAAGCTTTCTTT
J gene: TRBJ1-1; clone size: -; V gene: TRBV4-1; D gene: TRBD1; CDR3 protein: CASSQDAFSGQTNTEAFF; CDR3 DNA: TGCGCCAGCAGCCAAGATGCGTTTTCGGGACAGACGAACACTGAAGCTTTCTTT
J gene: TRBJ1-2; clone size: few; V gene: TRBV5-1; D gene: -; CDR3 protein: CASSLSPTENYGYTF; CDR3 DNA: TGCGCCAGCAGCTTGAGTCCGACAGAGAACTATGGCTACACCTTC
J gene: TRBJ2-3; clone size: few; V gene: TRBV11-2; D gene: TRBD2; CDR3 protein: CASSLGYSGGRDTQYF; CDR3 DNA: TGTGCCAGCAGCTTAGGCTACAGCGGGGGGCGAGATACGCAGTATTTT
J gene: TRBJ2-3; clone size: few; V gene: TRBV9; D gene: TRBD2; CDR3 protein: CASSVLAGGSPDTQYF; CDR3 DNA: TGTGCCAGCAGCGTCCTAGCGGGGGGGTCCCCGGATACGCAGTATTTT
J gene: TRBJ1-1; clone size: -; V gene: TRBV7-9; D gene: TRBD1; CDR3 protein: CASSPIGTGRTEAFF; CDR3 DNA: TGTGCCAGCAGCCCTATCGGGACAGGGCGCACTGAAGCTTTCTTT
J gene: TRBJ2-1; clone size: -; V gene: TRBV5-8; D gene: TRBD2; CDR3 protein: CASSFHGGRASGNNEQFF; CDR3 DNA: TGTGCCAGCAGCTTTCATGGAGGAAGGGCTAGCGGAAACAATGAGCAGTTCTTC
J gene: TRBJ2-3; clone size: -; V gene: TRBV10-1; D gene: TRBD2; CDR3 protein: CASSEDIPDKRGVTDTQYF; CDR3 DNA: TGCGCCAGCAGTGAGGACATTCCCGATAAGCGGGGGGTCACAGATACGCAGTATTTT
J gene: TRBJ1-1; clone size: once; V gene: TRBV19; D gene: -; CDR3 protein: CASTPERRAEAFF; CDR3 DNA: TGTGCCAGTACCCCGGAGAGACGGGCTGAAGCTTTCTTT
J gene: TRBJ2-2; clone size: -; V gene: TRBV6-6; D gene: TRBD2; CDR3 protein: CASSLLAGVTGELFF; CDR3 DNA: TGTGCCAGCAGTCTTCTAGCGGGGGTCACCGGGGAGCTGTTTTTT